The subject of this entry is one T cell receptor beta chain. Antigen specificity is unknown. The library targeted TCRbeta and was prepared with unique molecular identifiers. TCRdb fed the PCR reads into MiXCR, producing one record per CDR3 protein. The repertoire holds nearly 350,000 distinct CDR3 sequences, with 15% to 20% as singletons. This specimen belongs to a study of T-cell reconstitution after alpha-beta-depleted transplantation in children. Findings and caveats of the study: Alpha-beta T cells about two months after transplant reportedly derived from several hundred expanded graft clones. At day 60, the high TCRbeta diversity found in some patients originated from recipient T cells and thymic progenitors that had survived. T-cell numbers and diversity one year post-transplant derived largely from freshly generated T cells.

This TCR was sampled from a male patient aged 2-9 years who had a stem cell transplant for acute lymphoblastic leukemia, so the T cells may come from the graft donor. Sequenced here: PBMCs, mostly from graft donor cells, sampled 360 days after TCRalphabeta/CD19-depleted stem cell transplant.

The DNA for the CDR3 is TGTGCCAGCAGCCAACGAGTTGGAACAGATACGCAGTATTTT. Its translation is CASSQRVGTDTQYF. The chain links TRBV3-1 to TRBJ2-3; no firm D call. Per the germline V gene, CDR1 is LGHDT and CDR2 is YNNKEL (reference sequence). V dropped 2 bases and J dropped 3 bases, with 9 bases sitting between them. The CDR3 length is 14 residues.